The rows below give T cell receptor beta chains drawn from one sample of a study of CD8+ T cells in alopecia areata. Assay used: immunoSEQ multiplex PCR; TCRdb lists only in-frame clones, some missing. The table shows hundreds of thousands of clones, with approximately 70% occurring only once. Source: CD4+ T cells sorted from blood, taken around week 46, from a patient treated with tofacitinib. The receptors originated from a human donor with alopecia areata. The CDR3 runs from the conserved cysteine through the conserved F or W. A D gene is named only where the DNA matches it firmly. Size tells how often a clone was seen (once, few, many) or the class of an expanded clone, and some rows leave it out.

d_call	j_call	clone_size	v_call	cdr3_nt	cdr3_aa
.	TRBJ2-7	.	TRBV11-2	TGTGCCAGCAGCTTTTGGGGGACAAAGACCTACGAGCAGTACTTC	CASSFWGTKTYEQYF
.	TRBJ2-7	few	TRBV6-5	TGTGCCAGCAGTTACTCGACGGGGGCAATCTACGAGCAGTACTTC	CASSYSTGAIYEQYF
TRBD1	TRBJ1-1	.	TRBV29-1	TGCAGCGTTGGACGACAGGGGGGGAACACTGAAGCTTTCTTT	CSVGRQGGNTEAFF
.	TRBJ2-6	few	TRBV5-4	TGTGCCAGCAGCTTGGAAGGGTCTGGGGCCAACGTCCTGACTTTC	CASSLEGSGANVLTF
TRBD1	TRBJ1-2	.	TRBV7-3	TGTGCCAGCAGCTCTTCCGGACAGGGGGCAGGCTACACCTTC	CASSSSGQGAGYTF
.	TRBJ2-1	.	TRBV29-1	TGCAGCGTTGTAATGGGTATAAATGAGCAGTTCTTC	CSVVMGINEQFF
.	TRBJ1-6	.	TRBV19	TGTGCCAGTAGCCCGGCGATCAGGGATATGGTTTCCTATAATTCACCCCTCCACTTT	CASSPAIRDMVSYNSPLHF
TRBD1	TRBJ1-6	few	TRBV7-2	TGTGCCAGCAGCGCACGACAGGGAACTAATTCACCCCTCCACTTT	CASSARQGTNSPLHF
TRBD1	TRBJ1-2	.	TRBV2	TGTGCCAGCAGGGCTTCAGGGGGCAATGGCTACACCTTC	CASRASGGNGYTF
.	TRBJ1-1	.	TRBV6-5	TGTGCCAGCAGTTACGACACCACGAACACTGAAGCTTTCTTT	CASSYDTTNTEAFF
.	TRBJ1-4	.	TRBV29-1	TGCAGCGTTGTGGGGCAGGGAGAAAAACTGTTTTTT	CSVVGQGEKLFF
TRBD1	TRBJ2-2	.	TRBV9	TGTGCCAGCAGCGTAGGGCCGGGACAGGGAGGTTCCGGGGAGCTGTTTTTT	CASSVGPGQGGSGELFF
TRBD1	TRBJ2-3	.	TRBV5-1	TGCGCCAGCAGCACGAGGACAGGGTCCGCAGATACGCAGTATTTT	CASSTRTGSADTQYF
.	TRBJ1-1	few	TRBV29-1	TGCAGCGGAGAGGAATTTCAAAAGGCAGCTTTCTTT	CSGEEFQKAAFF
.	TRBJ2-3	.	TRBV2	TGTGCCAGCAGAGTAGGGGGTCCCCAGACCACAGATACGCAGTATTTT	CASRVGGPQTTDTQYF
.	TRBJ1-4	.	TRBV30	TGTGCCTGGAGGCGCAACCGGGCCCAATTGTCGACTAATGAAAAACTGTTTTTT	CAWRRNRAQLSTNEKLFF
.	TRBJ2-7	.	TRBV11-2	TGTGCCAGCACCTTGGGTTACGAGCAGTACTTC	CASTLGYEQYF